A selection of T cell receptor beta chains follows, all from one sample in a study of PD-1 blockade in classical Hodgkin lymphoma. The data were produced by immunoSEQ multiplex PCR, yet TCRdb's version contains in-frame clones alone and is incomplete. This table has about 22,000 clones, 60% to 85% appearing once. Here the sequenced sample was peripheral blood mononuclear cells (PBMCs), taken before the second cycle of nivolumab. Source of these receptors: a human donor with classical Hodgkin lymphoma. CDR3s include the opening cysteine and the closing phenylalanine or tryptophan. Each record gives: CDR3 length, clone size, J gene, D gene, V gene, CDR3 protein, CDR3 DNA. D genes are given only for firm matches. A row's size may be missing; if present it is once, few, many or a size class.

>17|-|TRBJ2-5|-|TRBV5-1
CASSAGTAALYQETQYF
TGCGCCAGCAGCGCCGGGACGGCGGCTCTGTACCAAGAGACCCAGTACTTC
>13|-|TRBJ2-7|-|TRBV7-2
CASSYGLIYEQYF
TGTGCCAGCAGCTACGGACTAATTTACGAGCAGTACTTC
>13|-|TRBJ1-1|-|TRBV2
CASSEAQGSEAFF
TGTGCCAGCAGTGAAGCTCAGGGTTCTGAAGCTTTCTTT
>15|-|TRBJ1-4|TRBD1|TRBV4-1
CASSQEGTGDEKLFF
TGCGCCAGCAGCCAAGAAGGGACAGGGGACGAAAAACTGTTTTTT
>18|once|TRBJ2-7|TRBD2|TRBV28
CASSLGYVAGGSLYEQYF
TGTGCCAGCAGTTTGGGCTACGTTGCGGGAGGTTCCCTCTACGAGCAGTACTTC
>16|-|TRBJ1-3|-|TRBV6-1
CASSETLPSSGNTIYF
TGTGCCAGCAGTGAAACCCTGCCCTCCTCTGGAAACACCATATATTTT
>15|-|TRBJ2-7|-|TRBV2
CASRGSRLGSHEQYF
TGTGCCAGCAGGGGTTCCCGCCTAGGGAGCCACGAGCAGTACTTC
>15|once|TRBJ2-7|TRBD1|TRBV28
CASTPIGTGVYEQYF
TGTGCCAGCACTCCCATCGGGACAGGGGTCTACGAGCAGTACTTC
>15|-|TRBJ2-1|-|TRBV5-4
CASSHGRSATNEQFF
TGTGCCAGCAGCCATGGGAGGAGCGCCACCAATGAGCAGTTCTTC
>14|-|TRBJ2-7|-|TRBV4-3
CASSIGAGPREQYF
TGCGCCAGCAGTATAGGGGCAGGCCCGCGGGAGCAGTACTTC
>17|-|TRBJ2-7|-|TRBV27
CASRKTQLADPYYEQYF
TGTGCCAGCAGGAAAACCCAATTAGCGGACCCATACTACGAGCAGTACTTC
>18|-|TRBJ1-1|-|TRBV19
CASSIAGAPQGGAAEAFF
TGTGCCAGTAGTATCGCGGGGGCCCCTCAAGGGGGGGCCGCTGAAGCTTTCTTT
>14|-|TRBJ2-5|TRBD2|TRBV9
CASSTQREGETQYF
TGTGCCAGCAGCACGCAGCGGGAGGGGGAGACCCAGTACTTC
>13|-|TRBJ1-2|-|TRBV6-6
CASSVDRNYGYTF
TGTGCCAGCAGCGTGGACAGAAACTATGGCTACACCTTC
>15|-|TRBJ2-1|-|TRBV9
CASSVATSVGNEQFF
TGTGCCAGCAGCGTAGCGACTTCCGTCGGGAATGAGCAGTTCTTC
>14|once|TRBJ2-7|-|TRBV19
CASSISRGTYEQYF
TGTGCCAGTAGTATCTCCAGGGGTACCTACGAGCAGTACTTC